This T cell receptor (beta chain) was captured by sequencing in a study of shared clonotypes between healthy human individuals. Across the study: Per-donor plates numbered three CD4 naive, three CD4 memory, two CD8 naive and one CD8 memory.

Both subsets, CD45RA+ naive and CD45RA-negative memory, were split from the CD4+ cells. Replicate PCRs run on sorted subsets employed roughly 180 ng DNA, approximately 30,000 T cell genomes. Some clones are missing from TCRdb's copy, which holds only in-frame ones; the method was immunoSEQ multiplex PCR. The sample includes more than 1.2 million clones, about 98.5% of them seen just once. This CDR3 comprises 13 residues. V lost 8 bases to trimming and J lost 6 bases; unmatched junction nucleotides: 6. The germline CDR1 and CDR2 sequences are MDHEN and SYDVKM. The source of this sequence is a man aged 25 to 45 in good health. Specimen: naive CD4+ T cells sorted from blood. Subset: CD45RA+ positively selected. This chain links TRBV28 with TRBJ2-1, with 8 bases identical to TRBD2. CDR3 DNA: TGTGCCAGCGGGACTAGTTTCCGCAATGAGCAGTTCTTC. This encodes CASGTSFRNEQFF. The full variable domain, with the rest looked up from reference TRBV28 and TRBJ2-1, is DVKVTQSSRYLVKRTGEKVFLECVQDMDHENMFWYRQDPGLGLRLIYFSYDVKMKEKGDIPEGYSVSREKKERFSLILESASTNQTSMYLCASGTSFRNEQFFGPGTRLTVL.